This TCR beta chain was captured in a study of OX40 agonist ivuxolimab in advanced cancers. Sequencing was performed with immunoSEQ multiplex PCR; in TCRdb, only in-frame clones are kept and a portion is missing. The table has approximately 23,000 clones, approximately 80% seen once. This CDR3 has 13 residues. Deletions cut 1 base from V and 1 base from J, with 4 bases between. Germline V gene data show CDR1 as SGHTA and CDR2 as FQGTGA. Autoimmune disease history or systemic immunosuppression led to patients being barred. The source was CD4+ or CD8+ T cells sorted from blood, collected in a trial of the OX40 agonist ivuxolimab. V is TRBV7-3 and J is TRBJ1-1; D uncertain. This receptor was taken from an adult with an advanced solid tumor such as melanoma, head and neck, liver or kidney cancer. CDR3 sequence (DNA): TGTGCCAGCAGCTTAAGGCAGAACACTGAAGCTTTCTTT. This encodes CASSLRQNTEAFF.